These 23 T cell receptor beta chains were all obtained from the same sample, sequenced in a study of shared clonotypes between healthy human individuals. Profiled with immunoSEQ multiplex PCR; TCRdb holds only in-frame clones, not every one. The repertoire holds roughly 680,000 clones, around 77% seen once, with around 1.7% in the top ten. Sequencing used memory CD4+ T cells sorted from blood. Subset described: CD45RA-negative fraction. The receptors come from a woman aged 30 to 39 in good health.

The chain has TRBV5-4 and TRBJ2-2; tentatively, D is TRBD1 or TRBD2 (6 bases each). The germline gives CDR1 SGHNT, CDR2 YYREEE (reference sequence). The CDR3 has 15 residues. The V gene lost 4 bases and the J gene lost 7 bases, with 17 bases spanning the gap. CDR3 DNA: TGTGCCAGCAGCCTGGGGGGCCAGGGCCTCGGGGAGCTGTTTTTT. Translation gives CASSLGGQGLGELFF.

This clone has more than one count but fewer than ten. Within the sample, other DNA sequences also encode this same CDR3. The chain joins TRBV29-1 to TRBJ2-7, with TRBD2 matching 11 bases. The CDR3 length is 13 residues. V was pared by 7 bases and J by 1 base, with 3 bases of the junction left unmatched. The germline gives CDR1 SQVTM, CDR2 ANQGSEA. This chain's CDR3 is CSGRTSGSYEQYF. CDR3 in DNA: TGCAGCGGACGGACTAGCGGGTCCTACGAGCAGTACTTC.

V usage is TRBV28 and J usage is TRBJ1-5; D possibly corresponds to TRBD1 (5 bases). Germline V gene data show CDR1 as MDHEN and CDR2 as SYDVKM. V gave up 5 bases and J gave up 3 bases, with 17 bases separating them. The CDR3 runs to 16 residues. The CDR3 DNA is TGTGCCAGCAGTGGGGGGACGGCAACGGACAATCAGCCCCAGCATTTT. Protein sequence: CASSGGTATDNQPQHF.

This clone was observed a handful of times. This chain connects TRBV7-2 to TRBJ2-3; 9 bases are a match to TRBD1. From germline, CDR1 is SGHTA and CDR2 FQGNSA. This CDR3 comprises 16 residues. V shed 1 base, J shed 4 bases, and the junction held 6 bases outside the gene matches. The CDR3 DNA sequence: TGTGCCAGCAGCTTAGTCGGGACAGGGTTTGCAGATACGCAGTATTTT. It codes for CASSLVGTGFADTQYF.

J is TRBJ2-7 and V is TRBV11-2; TRBD2 aligns across 12 bases. The CDR3 consists of 15 residues. Looked up from germline, CDR1 is SGHAT and CDR2 is FQNNGV. After removal of 5 bases from V and 1 base from J, the junction contained 3 bases not matched to a gene. The CDR3 loop reads CASSRTSGRSYEQYF. In DNA form, the CDR3 reads TGTGCCAGCAGCCGCACTAGCGGGAGGTCCTACGAGCAGTACTTC.

This sequence joins TRBV28 and TRBJ1-5, with D unclear. This CDR3 comprises 17 residues. The germline V gene encodes CDR1 MDHEN and CDR2 SYDVKM. Trimming left V 6 bases short and J 0 bases short, with 18 bases between. CDR3 coding DNA: TGTGCCAGCAGGGGAGAAAGGGAGGGTTATAGCAATCAGCCCCAGCATTTT. Protein sequence: CASRGEREGYSNQPQHF. Full variable domain (outside the CDR3, taken from reference TRBV28 and TRBJ1-5): DVKVTQSSRYLVKRTGEKVFLECVQDMDHENMFWYRQDPGLGLRLIYFSYDVKMKEKGDIPEGYSVSREKKERFSLILESASTNQTSMYLCASRGEREGYSNQPQHFGDGTRLSIL.

The chain employs TRBV5-1 and TRBJ1-1; tentatively, D is TRBD1 (5 bases). Germline V CDR1 and CDR2: SGHRS, YFSETQ. The V gene lost 4 bases and the J gene lost 4 bases, with 8 bases spanning the gap. This CDR3 has 12 residues. The CDR3 DNA follows: TGCGCCAGCAGCCTAGACAGCACTGAAGCTTTCTTT. Its protein product is CASSLDSTEAFF.

The V call is TRBV6-1, the J call TRBJ2-7; D possibly corresponds to TRBD2 (6 bases). The CDR3 runs to 16 residues. Germline V gives CDR1 MNHNS, CDR2 SASEGT. V was pared by 4 bases and J by 3 bases, with 19 bases between. CDR3 DNA: TGTGCCAGCAGTGGGGGGACTGCCTCCTTCTACTACGAGCAGTACTTC. This translates into CASSGGTASFYYEQYF.

This clone occurred once. This chain joins TRBV19 and TRBJ2-3, with TRBD2 matching 13 bases. The CDR3 totals 15 residues. Trimming removed 3 bases from V and 7 bases from J; junction bases left unmatched: 4. Germline CDR1 LNHDA, CDR2 SQIVND (reference sequence). The CDR3 reads CASSIGTSGKHTQYF. DNA for the CDR3: TGTGCCAGTAGTATCGGGACTAGCGGGAAACATACGCAGTATTTT.

The rearrangement joins TRBV10-1 to TRBJ1-5, with TRBD1 identical over 10 bases. This CDR3 is built from 14 residues. V shed 6 bases and J 7 bases; nucleotides not matched to a gene: 6. Germline V gene lookup returns CDR1 WNHNN and CDR2 SYGVQD (reference sequence). CDR3 in DNA: TGCGCCAGCAGATCGGGACAGGGGACCCAGCCCCAGCATTTT. Its translation: CASRSGQGTQPQHF.

This clone was counted at least ten times. The rearrangement uses TRBV5-1 and TRBJ2-5; D call uncertain. The CDR3 length is 16 residues. V lost 2 bases and J 5 bases, leaving 19 bases between the germline ends. CDR1 and CDR2 (germline): SGHRS, YFSETQ. As DNA, the CDR3 is TGCGCCAGCAGCTTCATCTCGGGCCTTAAGGCGGAGACCCAGTACTTC. This translates into CASSFISGLKAETQYF.

The chain joins TRBV6-5 to TRBJ2-7, with 7 bases that match TRBD2. Germline CDR1 reads MNHEY; CDR2 reads SVGAGI. J was trimmed by 3 bases and V by 5 bases; bases with no gene match: 10. The CDR3 sequence is 15 residues long. The CDR3 here is CASSPGGGGRYEQYF. In DNA form, the CDR3 reads TGTGCCAGCAGTCCTGGCGGGGGAGGCCGCTACGAGCAGTACTTC.

The J gene is TRBJ2-1, the V gene TRBV6-6, with D perhaps TRBD2 (6 bases). The CDR3 covers 15 residues. Germline V lookup: CDR1 MNHNY, CDR2 SVGAGI (reference sequence). Trimming removed 0 bases from V and 9 bases from J, with 15 bases in between. DNA for the CDR3: TGTGCCAGCAGTTACTCGATGTGGGGGAGGAGTGAGCAGTTCTTC. Protein: CASSYSMWGRSEQFF.

The V call is TRBV6-4, the J call TRBJ1-3; D perhaps matches TRBD1 (6 bases). V was clipped by 6 bases and J by 2 bases, with 8 bases between them. The CDR3 extends over 13 amino acids. CDR1 is MRHNA, CDR2 SNTAGT, per germline. The CDR3 spells CASRRGTGNTIYF. CDR3 sequence (DNA): TGTGCCAGCAGGAGGGGGACTGGAAACACCATATATTTT.

This clone was detected only once. The chain has TRBV7-8 and TRBJ2-3; 8 nucleotides line up with TRBD2. The germline gives CDR1 SGHVS, CDR2 FQNEAQ. The ends lost 7 bases at V and 3 bases at J; junction bases unmatched: 9. The CDR3 is 15 residues long. The CDR3 sequence is CASTSQASGTDTQYF. CDR3 DNA sequence: TGTGCCAGCACCTCTCAGGCTAGCGGGACAGATACGCAGTATTTT.

CDR3 loop: CASSLDGGLAAYEQYF. As DNA, the CDR3 is TGTGCCAGCAGTCTCGACGGGGGACTAGCGGCCTACGAGCAGTACTTC. The chain recombines TRBV28 with TRBJ2-7; 11 nucleotides line up with TRBD2. The CDR3 is made up of 16 amino acids. CDR1 is MDHEN and CDR2 is SYDVKM in the germline V gene. J gave up 2 bases and V 5 bases, and 8 bases lay outside the gene matches.

This rearrangement joins TRBV16 to TRBJ2-3; D uncertain. The CDR3 has 12 residues. The V gene lost 8 bases and the J gene lost 1 base, with 7 bases spanning the gap. Germline values: CDR1 KGHSY, CDR2 FQNENV. In DNA form, the CDR3 reads TGTGCCAGCGGACGGGGCACAGATACGCAGTATTTT. Residues: CASGRGTDTQYF. Based on the CDR3 plus reference TRBV16 and TRBJ2-3, the full variable domain is GEEVAQTPKHLVRGEGQKAKLYCAPIKGHSYVFWYQQVLKNEFKFLISFQNENVFDETGMPKERFSAKCLPNSPCSLEIQATKLEDSAVYFCASGRGTDTQYFGPGTRLTVL.

This chain connects TRBV4-1 to TRBJ2-6; 10 bases are shared with TRBD1. Unmatched junction bases numbered 13, after V lost 4 bases and J lost 4 bases. Looked up from germline, CDR1 is MGHRA and CDR2 is YSYEKL. This CDR3 region has 19 residues. The DNA of the CDR3 is TGCGCCAGCAGCCGGAACGGCCGGGACAGGGGTTTGGGGGCCAACGTCCTGACTTTC. Encoded protein: CASSRNGRDRGLGANVLTF.

In this sample, this clone turned up a few times. This chain uses TRBV5-4 with TRBJ2-7, with D perhaps TRBD1 or TRBD2 (5 bases each). This CDR3 has 15 residues. V lost 0 bases and J lost 2, with 12 bases in between. Germline CDR1 SGHNT, CDR2 YYREEE (reference sequence). Written as DNA, the CDR3 is TGTGCCAGCAGCTTGGTGCCAGGGAGTCCCTACGAGCAGTACTTC. This translates into CASSLVPGSPYEQYF.

This chain connects TRBV14 to TRBJ2-1, with TRBD2 matching 15 bases. The CDR3 runs to 17 residues. With 1 base clipped from V and 7 bases from J, the junction kept 5 bases outside the gene matches. Germline-derived CDR1 and CDR2 are SGHDN and FVKESK. The CDR3 nucleotides are TGTGCCAGCAGCCAAGGTGTTGGGACTAGCGGGAGGAATGAGCAGTTCTTC. Its protein product is CASSQGVGTSGRNEQFF.

This chain uses TRBV28 with TRBJ2-1; D unresolved. The CDR3 consists of 12 residues. CDR1 is MDHEN, CDR2 SYDVKM, per germline. Trimming cost V 3 bases and J 9 bases, with 9 bases left between them. CDR3 protein: CASSFLVGEQFF. The CDR3 DNA reads TGTGCCAGCAGTTTTCTAGTTGGTGAGCAGTTCTTC.

The gene calls are TRBV28 and TRBJ2-7; TRBD2 aligns across 14 bases. The germline V gene encodes CDR1 MDHEN and CDR2 SYDVKM. The CDR3 sequence is 15 residues long. Trimming removed 5 bases from V and 8 bases from J; junction bases left unmatched: 8. CDR3 residues: CASSPGTSGSKKQYF. CDR3 nucleotides: TGTGCCAGCAGTCCCGGGACTAGCGGGAGTAAAAAGCAGTACTTC.

This clone was picked up a small number of times. V usage is TRBV18 and J usage is TRBJ1-2, with TRBD1 matching over 7 bases. In germline, CDR1 is KGHSH, CDR2 LQKENI. This CDR3 is 15 amino acids long. The J segment lost 2 bases and the V segment lost 6 bases, leaving 9 bases of the junction unmatched. The CDR3 DNA follows: TGTGCCAGCTCGTCGGGACAGCAGATGAACTATGGCTACACCTTC. Encoded protein: CASSSGQQMNYGYTF.